Given below is one T cell receptor beta chain in context. This entry is derived from a study of CD8 T cells in Susac syndrome. Each multiple sclerosis control was a treatment-naive patient with relapsing-remitting disease that was either stable or active. V gave up 7 bases and J gave up 0 bases, with 5 bases separating them. The germline CDR1 and CDR2 sequences are SGDLS and YYNGEE. The CDR3 sequence is 13 residues long. Reverse transcription of roughly 0.5 to 1 ug RNA used random hexamers. The TCR beta CDR3 was amplified by immunoSEQ multiplex PCR across 54 Vbeta, 13 Jbeta. TCRdb passed the immunoSEQ multiplex PCR reads through MiXCR, listing each CDR3 protein once. The data contain around 120,000 distinct CDR3 sequences, around 94% of them seen just once; the ten biggest clones take up about 0.12%.

The sample taken for sequencing was CD4+ T cells from PBMCs. This TCR came from a human donor with multiple sclerosis. This sequence joins TRBV9 and TRBJ2-6; D possibly corresponds to TRBD1 (5 bases). CDR3 sequence: CASDSSGANVLTF. CDR3 nucleotides: TGTGCCAGCGACAGCTCTGGGGCCAACGTCCTGACTTTC. The full variable domain, in which reference TRBV9 and TRBJ2-6 provide the parts outside the CDR3, is DSGVTQTPKHLITATGQRVTLRCSPRSGDLSVYWYQQSLDQGLQFLIQYYNGEERAKGNILERFSAQQFPDLHSELNLSSLELGDSALYFCASDSSGANVLTFGAGSRLTVL.